A selection of T cell receptor beta chains follows, all from one sample in a study of response to subunit inactivated influenza vaccine. TCRdb used MiXCR to reprocess the RT-PCR reads, holding one entry per CDR3 protein. The table shows about 780,000 distinct CDR3 sequences, with less than 20% occurring only once. The source material was PBMCs from blood, sampled 5 days after vaccination. These receptors were collected from a man aged 45 to 65 who received an inactivated influenza vaccine. CDR3s include the opening cysteine and the closing phenylalanine or tryptophan. Fields, in order: clone size, J gene, D gene, V gene, CDR3 protein, CDR3 DNA. D genes are given only for firm matches. The size of a clone is reported for some rows only, either as once, few or many, or as a class for expanded clones.

>NA|TRBJ2-5|TRBD2|TRBV10-3
CAISTTSGGQETQYF
TGTGCCATCAGTACGACTAGCGGGGGCCAAGAGACCCAGTACTTC
>NA|TRBJ1-1|NA|TRBV7-9
CASSFGRQTEEAFF
TGTGCCAGCAGCTTCGGCAGGCAGACGGAAGAAGCTTTCTTT
>NA|TRBJ1-2|NA|TRBV7-2
CASSQTENYGYTF
TGTGCCAGCAGCCAGACGGAGAACTATGGCTACACCTTC
>many|TRBJ2-1|NA|TRBV24-1
CATSDPTIYNEQFF
TGTGCCACCAGTGATCCCACTATATACAATGAGCAGTTCTTC
>few|TRBJ1-6|NA|TRBV3-1
CASSQAWDDNSPLHF
TGTGCCAGCAGCCAGGCTTGGGATGATAATTCACCCCTCCACTTT
>NA|TRBJ2-5|TRBD2|TRBV28
CASSPMGGGEETQYF
TGTGCCAGCAGTCCCATGGGCGGGGGAGAAGAGACCCAGTACTTC
>NA|TRBJ1-1|NA|TRBV7-9
CASSSHVKGRSTEAFF
TGTGCCAGCAGCTCCCATGTGAAGGGGAGGAGCACTGAAGCTTTCTTT
>NA|TRBJ2-1|NA|TRBV5-1
CASSWPGPGLANEQFF
TGCGCCAGCAGCTGGCCGGGACCCGGTTTGGCCAATGAGCAGTTCTTC
>NA|TRBJ2-3|NA|TRBV12-3/TRBV12-4
CASSPGWGVRDTQYF
TGTGCCAGCTCCCCCGGTTGGGGGGTCCGGGATACGCAGTATTTT
>many|TRBJ2-1|TRBD1|TRBV7-2
CASSLAPGQGNSEQFF
TGTGCCAGCAGCTTAGCCCCGGGACAGGGTAATAGTGAGCAGTTCTTC
>NA|TRBJ2-3|NA|TRBV5-6
CASSFEGTWQYF
TGTGCCAGCAGCTTCGAGGGAACTTGGCAGTATTTT
>NA|TRBJ2-3|NA|TRBV20-1
CSARTLGGSTDTQYF
TGCAGTGCTAGAACCCTCGGGGGCAGCACAGATACGCAGTATTTT
>few|TRBJ2-7|NA|TRBV5-1
CASTLPDEPYEQYF
TGCGCCAGCACTCTCCCGGACGAACCTTACGAGCAGTACTTC
>few|TRBJ1-2|NA|TRBV15
CATSRVGDFNYGYTF
TGTGCCACCAGCAGAGTGGGGGATTTTAACTATGGCTACACCTTC
>NA|TRBJ2-3|TRBD2|TRBV29-1
CSVERPGLAVDTQYF
TGCAGCGTTGAAAGACCGGGACTAGCTGTAGATACGCAGTATTTT
>NA|TRBJ1-6|NA|TRBV7-9
CASSLVGARVDSPLHF
TGTGCCAGCAGCTTAGTTGGGGCGCGAGTTGATTCACCCCTCCACTTT
>few|TRBJ1-1|TRBD1|TRBV7-9
CASSARTGLNTEAFF
TGTGCCAGCAGCGCCCGGACAGGGCTGAACACTGAAGCTTTCTTT
>many|TRBJ1-2|NA|TRBV15
CATSSVQYGYTF
TGTGCCACCAGCAGTGTTCAGTATGGCTACACCTTC
>NA|TRBJ2-4|NA|TRBV7-8
CASSLPKRIGTTQDIQYF
TGTGCCAGCAGCTTACCCAAAAGAATTGGGACAACGCAGGACATTCAGTACTTC
>NA|TRBJ2-3|TRBD2|TRBV5-1
CASSLVVAGVGTDTQYF
TGCGCCAGCAGCTTGGTAGTAGCGGGAGTAGGCACAGATACGCAGTATTTT
>few|TRBJ2-1|NA|TRBV6-2/TRBV6-3
CASSYASYNEQFF
TGTGCCAGCAGTTACGCCTCCTACAATGAGCAGTTCTTC
>NA|TRBJ2-4|NA|TRBV6-2/TRBV6-3
CASSDSGSTTKNIQYF
TGTGCCAGCAGCGATAGTGGGAGCACTACCAAAAACATTCAGTACTTC
>NA|TRBJ2-3|TRBD1|TRBV4-3
CASSQEFRGSTDTQYF
TGCGCCAGCAGCCAAGAATTCAGGGGGAGCACAGATACGCAGTATTTT
>NA|TRBJ2-4|NA|TRBV20-1
CSAWPRLAKNIQYF
TGCAGTGCGTGGCCTCGGTTAGCCAAAAACATTCAGTACTTC
>NA|TRBJ1-1|NA|TRBV19
CASSIVGRSNTEAFF
TGTGCCAGTAGTATAGTAGGCAGGTCGAACACTGAAGCTTTCTTT
>few|TRBJ1-1|NA|TRBV12-3/TRBV12-4
CASRMAGTEAFF
TGTGCCAGCAGAATGGCGGGAACTGAAGCTTTCTTT
>NA|TRBJ2-5|NA|TRBV7-3
CASSLGTVKGETQYF
TGTGCCAGCAGCCTGGGCACAGTTAAAGGAGAGACCCAGTACTTC
>NA|TRBJ1-1|NA|TRBV10-3
CAISRQENTEAFF
TGTGCCATCAGTCGACAGGAGAACACTGAAGCTTTCTTT
>NA|TRBJ2-2|TRBD2|TRBV20-1
CSARDPRLAGAGELFF
TGCAGTGCTAGAGACCCAAGACTAGCGGGGGCCGGGGAGCTGTTTTTT
>NA|TRBJ2-7|TRBD1|TRBV20-1
CSGGRGPSEQYF
TGCAGTGGGGGTAGGGGGCCCTCCGAGCAGTACTTC
>once|TRBJ2-1|TRBD1|TRBV6-1
CASMPGQGAGEQFF
TGTGCCAGCATGCCGGGACAGGGGGCAGGTGAGCAGTTCTTC
>few|TRBJ2-6|TRBD1|TRBV6-8
CASSYLDRKYSGANVLTF
TGTGCCAGCAGTTACCTGGACAGGAAGTACTCTGGGGCCAACGTCCTGACTTTC
>NA|TRBJ1-5|NA|TRBV20-1
CSAPHLENSNQPQHF
TGCAGTGCCCCTCACTTGGAAAATAGCAATCAGCCCCAGCATTTT